These 4 T cell receptor beta chains came from one sample sequenced in a study of PD-1 blockade in classical Hodgkin lymphoma (dated by TCRdb to the early 2020s). Per the publication, the time point label means: cycle 4 day 1 (C4D1), after less than seven weeks of nivolumab. Every trial patient had relapsed following autologous stem cell transplantation, and prior brentuximab vedotin exposure was what differed among cohorts A, B and C. The method behind the library was the immunoSEQ multiplex PCR assay. TCRdb obtained this table from immuneACCESS and retained in-frame rearrangements with V and J assigned. These tables miss some clones; where compared with another copy, unresolved V genes account for less than half of the shortfall, and the remainder is unexplained. The sample includes around 50,000 clones, with around 74% observed a single time. The ten largest clonotypes hold 10% to 15% of the sample.

This sample comprised peripheral blood mononuclear cells (PBMCs), obtained before the fourth cycle of nivolumab. The receptors were sampled from a human donor with classical Hodgkin lymphoma.

This sequence joins TRBV2 and TRBJ2-1; 9 bases line up with TRBD1. Trimming removed 0 bases from V and 0 bases from J; junction bases left unmatched: 6. Per the germline V gene, CDR1 is SNHLY and CDR2 is FYNNEI. This CDR3 comprises 18 residues. Written as DNA, the CDR3 is TGTGCCAGCAGTGAAGCGCCCCCGGGACAGGGCTCCTACAATGAGCAGTTCTTC. Protein: CASSEAPPGQGSYNEQFF.

This clone was seen more than once but under ten times. V usage is TRBV28 and J usage is TRBJ1-2, with D perhaps TRBD1 (5 bases). The CDR3 has 16 residues. Germline V gene lookup returns CDR1 MDHEN and CDR2 SYDVKM. The V gene lost 5 bases and the J gene lost 2 bases, with 18 bases spanning the gap. The CDR3 nucleotides read TGTGCCAGCAGTCCTCCAAGAAGGGAGGGGAACTATGGCTACACCTTC. Amino acids: CASSPPRREGNYGYTF.

The V gene is TRBV7-2, the J gene TRBJ2-2; TRBD2 is a possible D gene (5 bases). The CDR3 is 14 residues long. Germline CDR1 and CDR2: SGHTA and FQGNSA. With 3 bases removed from V and 2 bases from J, the gap between germline ends came to 7 bases. CDR3 DNA sequence: TGTGCCAGCAGCTTCGGACTTAACACCGGGGAGCTGTTTTTT. It translates to CASSFGLNTGELFF.

The chain recombines TRBV13 with TRBJ2-2, with D uncertain. The CDR3 has 13 residues. The ends were cut back, 4 bases at V and 8 bases at J, with 11 bases in the middle. Looked up from germline, CDR1 is PRHDT and CDR2 is FYEKMQ (reference sequence). The CDR3 DNA is TGTGCCAGCAGCTCGACGAGCGCGGGGGAGCTGTTTTTT. Protein product: CASSSTSAGELFF.